This T cell receptor beta chain was identified during a study of CD8+ T cells in alopecia areata. It was cDNA, reverse transcribed from extracted RNA, that served as the sequencing template. Measured with immunoSEQ multiplex PCR; TCRdb has only the in-frame clones, and not every one. The data contain 180,000 or so clones, 51% of them seen just once; the ten biggest clones take up about 9.4%. The treatment was: oral pan-JAK inhibitor, 5-10 mg twice daily. In alopecia areata patients, both lesional scalp punch biopsies and peripheral blood were collected. Germline loops: CDR1 MNHEY, CDR2 SVGAGI. The CDR3 is 11 amino acids. Trimming took off 6 bases at V and 4 bases at J, with 5 bases between the two ends.

The input for sequencing was CD8+ T cells sorted from blood, taken at week 52, from a patient treated with tofacitinib. The TCR sequence derives from a human donor with alopecia areata. This chain joins TRBV6-5 and TRBJ2-3; no firm D call. DNA for the CDR3: TGTGCCAGCAGAGTTTCAGATACGCAGTATTTT. It yields the protein CASRVSDTQYF.